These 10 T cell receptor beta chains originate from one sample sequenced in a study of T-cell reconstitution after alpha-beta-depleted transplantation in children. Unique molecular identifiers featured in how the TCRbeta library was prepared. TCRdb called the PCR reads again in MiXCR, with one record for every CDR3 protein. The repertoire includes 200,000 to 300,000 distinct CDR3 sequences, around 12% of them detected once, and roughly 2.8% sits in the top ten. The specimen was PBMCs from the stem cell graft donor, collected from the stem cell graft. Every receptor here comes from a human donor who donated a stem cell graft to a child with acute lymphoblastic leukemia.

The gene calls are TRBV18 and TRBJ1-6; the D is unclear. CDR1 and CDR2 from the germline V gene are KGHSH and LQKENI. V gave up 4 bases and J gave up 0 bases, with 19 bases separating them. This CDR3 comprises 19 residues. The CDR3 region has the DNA TGTGCCAGCTCACTTTGGCCGAATCAGGCGAGCTCCTATAATTCACCCCTCCACTTT. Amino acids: CASSLWPNQASSYNSPLHF.

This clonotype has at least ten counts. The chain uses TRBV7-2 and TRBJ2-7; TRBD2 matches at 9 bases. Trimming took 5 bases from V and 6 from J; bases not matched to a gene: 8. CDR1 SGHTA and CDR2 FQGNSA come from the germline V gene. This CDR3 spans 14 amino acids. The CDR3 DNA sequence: TGTGCCAGCAGCGGGGGGGGACTAGCTGTCGAGCAGTACTTC. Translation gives CASSGGGLAVEQYF.

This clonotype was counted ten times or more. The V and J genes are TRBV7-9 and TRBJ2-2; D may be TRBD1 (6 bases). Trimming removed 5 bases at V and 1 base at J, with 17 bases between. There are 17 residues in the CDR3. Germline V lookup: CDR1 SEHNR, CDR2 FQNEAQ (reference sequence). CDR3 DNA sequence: TGTGCCAGCAGCACCCCAATACAGGGCCTGAACACCGGGGAGCTGTTTTTT. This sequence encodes CASSTPIQGLNTGELFF.

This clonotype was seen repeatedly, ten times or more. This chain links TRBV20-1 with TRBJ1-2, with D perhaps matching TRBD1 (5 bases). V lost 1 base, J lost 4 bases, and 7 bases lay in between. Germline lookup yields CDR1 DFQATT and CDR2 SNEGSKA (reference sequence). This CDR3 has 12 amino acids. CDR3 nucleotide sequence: TGCAGTGCTAGAGGACAGACCTATGGCTACACCTTC. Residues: CSARGQTYGYTF.

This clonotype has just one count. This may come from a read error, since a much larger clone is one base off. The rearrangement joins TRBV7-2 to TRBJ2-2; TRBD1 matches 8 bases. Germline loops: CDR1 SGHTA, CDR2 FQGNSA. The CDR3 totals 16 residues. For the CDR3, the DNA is TGTGCCAGCAGCCCCCAAGGACAGGGAGTCACCGGGGAGCTGTATTTT. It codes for CASSPQGQGVTGELYF. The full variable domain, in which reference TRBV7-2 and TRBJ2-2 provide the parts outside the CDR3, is GAGVSQSPSNKVTEKGKDVELRCDPISGHTALYWYRQSLGQGLEFLIYFQGNSAPDKSGLPSDRFSAERTGGSVSTLTIQRTQQEDSAVYLCASSPQGQGVTGELYFGEGSRLTVL.

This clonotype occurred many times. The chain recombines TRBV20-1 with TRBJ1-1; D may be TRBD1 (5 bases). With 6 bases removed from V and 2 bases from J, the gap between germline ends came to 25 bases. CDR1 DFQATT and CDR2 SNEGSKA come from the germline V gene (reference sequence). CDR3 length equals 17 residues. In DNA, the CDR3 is TGCAGTGCGCCTCGGGACTCCCGGAAAGCCTCTAACACTGAAGCTTTCTTT. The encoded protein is CSAPRDSRKASNTEAFF.

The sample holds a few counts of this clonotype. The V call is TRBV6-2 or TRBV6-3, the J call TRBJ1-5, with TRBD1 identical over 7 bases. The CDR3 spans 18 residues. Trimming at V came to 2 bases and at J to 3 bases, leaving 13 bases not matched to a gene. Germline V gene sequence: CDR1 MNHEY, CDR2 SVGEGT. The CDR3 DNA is TGTGCCAGCAGTTACCCCACTACAGGGACAGCCGTCAATCAGCCCCAGCATTTT. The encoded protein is CASSYPTTGTAVNQPQHF.

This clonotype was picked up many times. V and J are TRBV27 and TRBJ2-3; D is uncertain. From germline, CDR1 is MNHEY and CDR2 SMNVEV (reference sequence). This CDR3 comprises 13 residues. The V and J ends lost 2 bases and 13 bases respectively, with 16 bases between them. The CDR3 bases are TGTGCCAGCAGTTTAATCCAAGGTCGAGGAGAGTATTTT. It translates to CASSLIQGRGEYF.

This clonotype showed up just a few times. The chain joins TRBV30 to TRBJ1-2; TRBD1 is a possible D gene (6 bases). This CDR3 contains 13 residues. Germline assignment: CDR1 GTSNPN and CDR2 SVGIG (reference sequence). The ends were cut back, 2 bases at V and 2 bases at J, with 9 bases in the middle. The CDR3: CAWSRQANYGYTF. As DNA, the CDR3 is TGTGCCTGGAGTAGACAGGCGAACTATGGCTACACCTTC. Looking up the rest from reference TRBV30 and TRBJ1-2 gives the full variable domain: SQTIHQWPATLVQPVGSPLSLECTVEGTSNPNLYWYRQAAGRGLQLLFYSVGIGQISSEVPQNLSASRPQDRQFILSSKKLLLSDSGFYLCAWSRQANYGYTFGSGTRLTVV.

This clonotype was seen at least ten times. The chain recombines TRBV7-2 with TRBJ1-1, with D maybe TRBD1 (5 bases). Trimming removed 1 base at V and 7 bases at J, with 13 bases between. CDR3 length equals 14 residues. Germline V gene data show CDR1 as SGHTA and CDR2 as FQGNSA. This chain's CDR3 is CASSLGREGNEAFF. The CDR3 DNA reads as TGTGCCAGCAGCTTAGGACGGGAGGGGAATGAAGCTTTCTTT.